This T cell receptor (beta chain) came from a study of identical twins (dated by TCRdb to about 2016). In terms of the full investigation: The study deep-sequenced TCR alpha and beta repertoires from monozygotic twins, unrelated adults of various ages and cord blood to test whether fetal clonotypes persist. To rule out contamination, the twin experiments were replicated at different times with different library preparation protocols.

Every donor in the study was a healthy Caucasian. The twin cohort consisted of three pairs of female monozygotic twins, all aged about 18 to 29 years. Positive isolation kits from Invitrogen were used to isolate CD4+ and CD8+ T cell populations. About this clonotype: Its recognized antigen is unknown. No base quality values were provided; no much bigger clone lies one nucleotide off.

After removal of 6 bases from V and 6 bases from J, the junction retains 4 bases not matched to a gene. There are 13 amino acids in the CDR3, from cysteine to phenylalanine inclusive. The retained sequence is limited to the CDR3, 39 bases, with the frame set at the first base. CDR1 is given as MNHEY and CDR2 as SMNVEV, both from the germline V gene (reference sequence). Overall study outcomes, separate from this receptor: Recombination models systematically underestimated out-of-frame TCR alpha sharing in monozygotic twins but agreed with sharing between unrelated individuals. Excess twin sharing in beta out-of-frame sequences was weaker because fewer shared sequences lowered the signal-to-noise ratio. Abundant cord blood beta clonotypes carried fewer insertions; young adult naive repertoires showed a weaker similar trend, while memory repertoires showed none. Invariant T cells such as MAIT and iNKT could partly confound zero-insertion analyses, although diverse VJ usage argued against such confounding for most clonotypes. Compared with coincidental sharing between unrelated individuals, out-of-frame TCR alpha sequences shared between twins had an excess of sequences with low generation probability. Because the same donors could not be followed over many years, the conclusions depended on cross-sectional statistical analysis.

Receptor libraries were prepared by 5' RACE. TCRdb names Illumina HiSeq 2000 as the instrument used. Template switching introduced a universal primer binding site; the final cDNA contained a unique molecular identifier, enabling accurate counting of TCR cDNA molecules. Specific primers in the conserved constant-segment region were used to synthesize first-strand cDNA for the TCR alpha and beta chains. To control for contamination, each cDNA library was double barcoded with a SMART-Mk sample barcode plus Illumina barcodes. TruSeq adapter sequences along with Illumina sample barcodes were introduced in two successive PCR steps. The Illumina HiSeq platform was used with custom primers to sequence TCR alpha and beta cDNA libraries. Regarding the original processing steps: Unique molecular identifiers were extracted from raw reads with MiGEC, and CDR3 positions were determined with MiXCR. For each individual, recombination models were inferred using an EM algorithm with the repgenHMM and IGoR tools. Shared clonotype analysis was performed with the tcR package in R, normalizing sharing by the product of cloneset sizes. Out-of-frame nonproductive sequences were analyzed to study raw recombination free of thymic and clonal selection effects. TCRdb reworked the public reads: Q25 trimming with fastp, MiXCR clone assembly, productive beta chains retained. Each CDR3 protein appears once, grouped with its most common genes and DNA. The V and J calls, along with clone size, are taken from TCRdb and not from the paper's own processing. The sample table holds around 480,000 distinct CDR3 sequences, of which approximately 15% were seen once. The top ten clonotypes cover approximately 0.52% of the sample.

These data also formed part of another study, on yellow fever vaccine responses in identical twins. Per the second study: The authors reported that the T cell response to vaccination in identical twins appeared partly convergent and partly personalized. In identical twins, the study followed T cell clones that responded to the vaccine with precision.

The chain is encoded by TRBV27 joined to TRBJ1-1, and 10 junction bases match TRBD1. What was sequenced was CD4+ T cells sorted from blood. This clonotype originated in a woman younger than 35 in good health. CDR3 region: CASRAGQGAEAFF. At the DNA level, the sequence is TGTGCCAGCAGGGCTGGACAGGGGGCTGAAGCTTTCTTT.